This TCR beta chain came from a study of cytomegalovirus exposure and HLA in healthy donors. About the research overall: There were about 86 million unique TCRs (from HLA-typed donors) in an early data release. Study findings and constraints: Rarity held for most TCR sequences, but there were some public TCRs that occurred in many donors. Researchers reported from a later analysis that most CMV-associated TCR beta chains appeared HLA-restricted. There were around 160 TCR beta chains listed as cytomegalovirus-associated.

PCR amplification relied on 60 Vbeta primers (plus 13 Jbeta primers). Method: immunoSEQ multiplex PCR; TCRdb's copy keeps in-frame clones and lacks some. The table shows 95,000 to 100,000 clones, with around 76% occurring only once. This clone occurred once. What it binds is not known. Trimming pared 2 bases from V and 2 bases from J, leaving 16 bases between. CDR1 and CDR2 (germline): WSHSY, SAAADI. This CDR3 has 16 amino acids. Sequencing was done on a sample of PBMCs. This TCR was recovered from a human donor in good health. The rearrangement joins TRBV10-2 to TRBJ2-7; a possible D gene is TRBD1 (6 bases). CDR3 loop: CASSEPGWGQTYEQYF. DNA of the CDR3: TGCGCCAGCAGTGAGCCCGGTTGGGGGCAGACCTACGAGCAGTACTTC.